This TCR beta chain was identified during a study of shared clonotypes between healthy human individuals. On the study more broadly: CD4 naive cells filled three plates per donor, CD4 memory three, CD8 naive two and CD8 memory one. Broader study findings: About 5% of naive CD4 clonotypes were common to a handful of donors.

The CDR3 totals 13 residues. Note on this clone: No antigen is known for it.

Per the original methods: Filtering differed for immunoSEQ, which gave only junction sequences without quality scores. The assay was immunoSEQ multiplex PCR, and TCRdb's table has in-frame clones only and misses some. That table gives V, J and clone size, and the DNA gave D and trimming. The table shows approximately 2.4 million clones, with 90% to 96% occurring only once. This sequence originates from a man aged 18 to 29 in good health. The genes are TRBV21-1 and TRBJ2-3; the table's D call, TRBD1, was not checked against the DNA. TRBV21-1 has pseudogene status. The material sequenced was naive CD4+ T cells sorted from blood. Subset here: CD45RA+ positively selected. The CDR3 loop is CARQGFSTDTQYF. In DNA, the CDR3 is TGTGCCAGACAGGGGTTTAGCACAGATACGCAGTATTTT.